This is a list of T cell receptor gamma chains from one sample in a study of human gamma delta and Vdelta1 T cells. TCRdb reran clone calling via CATT on the PCR reads. The sample includes over 7,500 gamma-chain clones, around 45% of them seen just once. The antigens these receptors bind are not known. Sequences were obtained from Vdelta1 gamma-delta T cells from blood grown in culture (DOT cells). The source is a human donor in good health. Both conserved end residues are part of each CDR3. Only part of the rows carry a size: once, few, many, or a class if the clone is expanded.

clone size,J gene,CDR3 length,V gene,CDR3 DNA,CDR3 protein
few,TRGJ1/TRGJ2,11,TRGV5,TGTGCCACCTGGGACATAGGGAAGAAACTCTTT,CATWDIGKKLF
-,TRGJP1,14,TRGV8,TGTGCCACCTGGGATAGTTTGGCTGGTTGGTTCAAGATATTT,CATWDSLAGWFKIF
-,TRGJ1/TRGJ2,13,TRGV5,TGTGCCACCTGGGACCTTTTCCGTTATAAGAAACTCTTT,CATWDLFRYKKLF
-,TRGJ1/TRGJ2,12,TRGV4,TGTGCCACCTGGGATGAAAATTATAAGAAACTCTTT,CATWDENYKKLF
few,TRGJP2,15,TRGV2,TGTGCCACCTGGGACGGGCATGGTAGTGATTGGATCAAGACGTTT,CATWDGHGSDWIKTF
-,TRGJP2,14,TRGV8,TGTGCCACCTGGGGATATAGTAGTGATTGGATCAAGACGTTT,CATWGYSSDWIKTF
-,TRGJ1/TRGJ2,13,TRGV10,TGTGCTGCGTGGGATCAGGATTATTATAAGAAACTCTTT,CAAWDQDYYKKLF
few,TRGJ1/TRGJ2,14,TRGV3,TGTGCCACCTGGGACAGGCCAGGGCGTTATAAGAAACTCTTT,CATWDRPGRYKKLF
medium-sized,TRGJ1/TRGJ2,13,TRGV2,TGTGCCACCTGGGACGGAATTTATTATAAGAAACTCTTT,CATWDGIYYKKLF
-,TRGJ1/TRGJ2,14,TRGV4,TGTGCCACCTGGGATGGGAGGAATTATTATAAGAAACTCTTT,CATWDGRNYYKKLF
-,TRGJ1/TRGJ2,11,TRGV5P,TGTGCCCTTGGAAATTATTATAAGAAACTCTTT,CALGNYYKKLF
few,TRGJP2,15,TRGV2,TGTGCCACCTGGGACGGTTATAGTAGTGATTGGATCAAGACGTTT,CATWDGYSSDWIKTF
few,TRGJ1/TRGJ2,12,TRGV4,TGTGCCACCTGGGTGAATCATTATAAGAAACTCTTT,CATWVNHYKKLF